This entry lists 25 T cell receptor beta chains sequenced from one sample in a study of blood T cell repertoires in COVID-19. The method was immunoSEQ multiplex PCR; TCRdb's version includes in-frame clones alone and lacks a portion of them. The sample yields around 53,000 clones, about 76% seen once. The sequencing input was peripheral blood. The receptors derive from a man aged 65-85 years with active or convalescent COVID-19.

V gene TRBV20-1 combines with J gene TRBJ1-3; no firm D call. The CDR3 spans 14 residues. The V end lost 3 bases, the J end lost 0 bases, and 9 bases lay between the germline ends. Per the germline V gene, CDR1 is DFQATT and CDR2 is SNEGSKA (reference sequence). The DNA of the CDR3 is TGCAGTGCTAGTTTCGGGAACTCTGGAAACACCATATATTTT. Its protein is CSASFGNSGNTIYF.

The chain uses TRBV6-5 and TRBJ1-2; 10 positions agree with TRBD1. The germline CDR1 and CDR2 sequences are MNHEY and SVGAGI. V lost 5 bases to trimming and J lost 5 bases; unmatched junction nucleotides: 8. The CDR3 spans 15 residues. CDR3: CASSPGQGRFYGYTF. The CDR3 nucleotides are TGTGCCAGCAGTCCGGGACAGGGGAGATTTTATGGCTACACCTTC.

The CDR3 region has the DNA TGTGCCAGCTCAGAAAAAAGGGGGTCCTATGGCTACACCTTC. Its translation: CASSEKRGSYGYTF. The chain combines TRBV7-6 with TRBJ1-2; D might be TRBD1 (6 bases). V was clipped by 8 bases and J by 4 bases, with 17 bases between them. Germline V lookup: CDR1 SGHVS, CDR2 FNYEAQ. CDR3 size: 14 residues.

This clone is labeled as medium-sized. The same CDR3 also results from other DNA sequences found in this sample. V and J are TRBV19 and TRBJ1-5; D is uncertain. This CDR3 has 13 residues. Per germline, CDR1 LNHDA and CDR2 SQIVND (reference sequence). The V end was cut by 5 bases, the J end by 2 bases, with 7 bases between. The CDR3 sequence is CASSEGGNQPQHF. The CDR3 DNA reads TGTGCCAGTAGTGAAGGAGGCAATCAGCCCCAGCATTTT. Full variable domain (remainder filled in from reference TRBV19 and TRBJ1-5): DGGITQSPKYLFRKEGQNVTLSCEQNLNHDAMYWYRQDPGQGLRLIYYSQIVNDFQKGDIAEGYSVSREKKESFPLTVTSAQKNPTAFYLCASSEGGNQPQHFGDGTRLSIL.

The chain joins TRBV5-3 to TRBJ2-6; D remains ambiguous. TRBV5-3 belongs to the ORF category, with a function that is uncertain. With 0 bases removed from V and 0 bases from J, the gap between germline ends came to 13 bases. This CDR3 region has 18 residues. Here the CDR3 DNA reads TGTGCCAGAAGCTTGGGCGAGACCAGGCCCTCTGGGGCCAACGTCCTGACTTTC. The encoded protein is CARSLGETRPSGANVLTF.

Only a few counts were recorded for this clone. The chain is built from TRBV6-5 and TRBJ1-4; D is uncertain. The ends were cut back, 4 bases at V and 10 bases at J, with 13 bases in the middle. CDR1 MNHEY and CDR2 SVGAGI come from the germline V gene. CDR3 length equals 13 residues. The CDR3 loop reads CASSSLYPIKLFF. CDR3 DNA sequence: TGTGCCAGCAGTTCCCTCTACCCTATAAAACTGTTTTTT.

Here the CDR3 DNA reads TGTGCCAGCAGTTTAAAATCCGGGGATGGCTACACCTTC. Residues: CASSLKSGDGYTF. The rearrangement links TRBV27 to TRBJ1-2; D not certain. CDR1 is MNHEY, CDR2 SMNVEV, per germline (reference sequence). V lost 2 bases and J lost 6, with 10 bases in between. This CDR3 spans 13 amino acids.

This chain links TRBV12-5 with TRBJ2-5, with 9 nucleotides matching TRBD1. V shed 0 bases, J shed 4 bases, and the junction held 12 bases outside the gene matches. Germline values: CDR1 LGHNT, CDR2 FRNRAP. The CDR3 has 18 residues. This chain's CDR3 is CASGLVLSRTGVGETQYF. The CDR3 DNA reads TGTGCTAGTGGTTTGGTACTAAGTAGGACAGGGGTTGGAGAGACCCAGTACTTC.

The chain combines TRBV7-9 with TRBJ1-6, with D perhaps TRBD1 (6 bases). V was pared by 1 base and J by 12 bases, with 16 bases between. The germline CDR1 and CDR2 sequences are SEHNR and FQNEAQ (reference sequence). This CDR3 region has 15 residues. CDR3 DNA sequence: TGTGCCAGCAGCTTAGGAGGGCAGGGGCGCGAACCCCTCCACTTT. This codes for CASSLGGQGREPLHF.

This rearrangement joins TRBV2 to TRBJ1-1, with 7 positions matching TRBD1. Trimming took 9 bases from V and 1 from J; bases not matched to a gene: 5. The CDR3 consists of 13 residues. Germline CDR1 reads SNHLY; CDR2 reads FYNNEI. CDR3 DNA: TGTGCCAGTGGAAGACAGGGGAACACTGAAGCTTTCTTT. Translation gives CASGRQGNTEAFF.

This sequence joins TRBV10-1 and TRBJ2-4; weak D call: TRBD2 (6 bases). The CDR3 runs to 15 residues. Germline V gene sequence: CDR1 WNHNN, CDR2 SYGVQD (reference sequence). Trimming removed 5 bases at V and 3 bases at J, with 14 bases between. The CDR3 protein is CASSWDRRGKNIQYF. The CDR3 DNA reads TGCGCCAGCAGTTGGGACCGGCGGGGCAAAAACATTCAGTACTTC.

This chain uses TRBV28 with TRBJ1-4; 7 bases are a match to TRBD1. Trimming removed 6 bases from V and 10 bases from J; junction bases left unmatched: 8. The CDR3 runs to 13 residues. Germline CDR1 MDHEN, CDR2 SYDVKM. The CDR3 DNA reads as TGTGCCAGCAGGGGAACAGGGGTAGGAAAACTGTTTTTT. It encodes CASRGTGVGKLFF. The whole variable domain, filled in from reference TRBV28 and TRBJ1-4, reads DVKVTQSSRYLVKRTGEKVFLECVQDMDHENMFWYRQDPGLGLRLIYFSYDVKMKEKGDIPEGYSVSREKKERFSLILESASTNQTSMYLCASRGTGVGKLFFGSGTQLSVL.

The chain employs TRBV10-3 and TRBJ2-5, with TRBD1 matching over 7 bases. The V gene end was trimmed by 10 bases and the J gene end by 5 bases; junction bases not matched to a gene: 7. The V gene's germline CDR1 is ENHRY and CDR2 SYGVKD. The length of the CDR3 is 12 residues. The CDR3 nucleotides are TGTGCCACAGGGGGTGAGGGTGAGACCCAGTACTTC. Translated: CATGGEGETQYF.

V is TRBV7-2 and J is TRBJ1-1; 8 bases match TRBD1. V trimming: 4 bases; J trimming: 3 bases; junction bases outside the gene matches: 4. Germline V lookup: CDR1 SGHTA, CDR2 FQGNSA. The CDR3 is 14 amino acids. CDR3 bases: TGTGCCAGCAGCTCCGACAGGGGCCACACTGAAGCTTTCTTT. Translating gives CASSSDRGHTEAFF.

The V call is TRBV5-1, the J call TRBJ2-5; 13 bases map to TRBD2. Looked up from germline, CDR1 is SGHRS and CDR2 is YFSETQ. CDR3 length equals 15 residues. Unmatched junction bases numbered 1, after V lost 3 bases and J lost 2 bases. CDR3: CASSSGLAGQETQYF. DNA of the CDR3: TGCGCCAGCAGCTCGGGACTAGCGGGGCAAGAGACCCAGTACTTC.

A few counts support this clone. V gene TRBV10-3 combines with J gene TRBJ1-2; a weak D match, TRBD1 (6 bases). Trimming cost V 8 bases and J 6 bases, with 19 bases left between them. The CDR3 runs to 14 residues. The germline V gene has CDR1 ENHRY and CDR2 SYGVKD. The CDR3 DNA follows: TGTGCCATCCCCCGCGTGCGGGGGCAAAATGGCTACACCTTC. This sequence encodes CAIPRVRGQNGYTF.

V and J are TRBV19 and TRBJ1-1, with D maybe TRBD1 (6 bases). V lost 3 bases, J lost 1 base, and 15 bases lay in between. The germline V gene has CDR1 LNHDA and CDR2 SQIVND (reference sequence). There are 16 residues in the CDR3. The CDR3 sequence is CASSMGAGRANTEAFF. CDR3 bases: TGTGCCAGTAGTATGGGGGCAGGGAGGGCGAACACTGAAGCTTTCTTT.

V gene TRBV28 combines with J gene TRBJ2-7; TRBD2 agrees at 7 bases. Trimming took 9 bases from V and 3 from J; bases not matched to a gene: 8. Looked up from germline, CDR1 is MDHEN and CDR2 is SYDVKM. The CDR3 is 13 residues long. The CDR3 is CASEGLPLYEQYF. CDR3 bases: TGTGCCAGTGAGGGACTACCTCTCTACGAGCAGTACTTC.

This chain uses TRBV11-2 with TRBJ1-5; D is possibly TRBD1 (5 bases). V was shortened by 0 bases and J by 4 bases, with 10 bases between the two germline ends. This CDR3 is 15 amino acids long. CDR1 is SGHAT and CDR2 is FQNNGV in the germline V gene. CDR3 protein: CASSLEISGNQPQHF. The DNA of the CDR3 is TGTGCCAGCAGCTTAGAGATATCAGGGAATCAGCCCCAGCATTTT.

This clone was recorded once. V and J are TRBV11-3 and TRBJ2-7, with a weak D call TRBD1 (5 bases). Trimming stripped 3 bases from V and 8 bases from J, with 17 bases between. The V gene's germline CDR1 is SGHNT and CDR2 YENEEA. CDR3 length: 14 residues. The CDR3, as DNA: TGTGCCAGCAGCTTGGAAGGGGCCGCCGTTAAGCAGTACTTC. Translation gives CASSLEGAAVKQYF.

V gene TRBV27 combines with J gene TRBJ2-1, with D tentatively TRBD2 (5 bases). Looked up from germline, CDR1 is MNHEY and CDR2 is SMNVEV (reference sequence). The CDR3 spans 17 residues. Between the trimmed V and J ends, which lost 2 bases and 4 bases, there was a span of 18 bases. Here the CDR3 reads CASSLESVPRTYNEQFF. The DNA for the CDR3 is TGTGCCAGCAGTTTAGAGTCCGTGCCCAGGACTTACAATGAGCAGTTCTTC.

This sequence joins TRBV5-4 and TRBJ2-1, with D uncertain. This CDR3 contains 13 residues. V was pared by 2 bases and J by 4 bases, with 7 bases between. Per the germline V gene, CDR1 is SGHNT and CDR2 is YYREEE (reference sequence). CDR3 protein: CASSLWQYNEQFF. The CDR3 coding sequence is TGTGCCAGCAGCTTATGGCAGTACAATGAGCAGTTCTTC.

This clone was seen once. The rearrangement joins TRBV7-9 to TRBJ1-2, with a tentative D call TRBD1 (5 bases). The V and J ends lost 1 base and 0 bases respectively, with 9 bases between them. The CDR3 sequence is 15 residues long. CDR1 and CDR2 from the germline V gene are SEHNR and FQNEAQ (reference sequence). CDR3: CASSLGGDSNYGYTF. The DNA for the CDR3 is TGTGCCAGCAGCTTAGGTGGGGACTCTAACTATGGCTACACCTTC.

V usage is TRBV5-8 and J usage is TRBJ2-3; 9 nucleotides line up with TRBD1. The germline V gene has CDR1 SGHTS and CDR2 YDEGEE. After removal of 2 bases from V and 5 bases from J, the junction contained 9 bases not matched to a gene. The CDR3 totals 16 residues. CDR3 protein: CASSFLGTGKVDTQYF. The CDR3 coding sequence is TGTGCCAGCAGCTTCCTCGGGACAGGGAAAGTAGATACGCAGTATTTT. Together with reference TRBV5-8 and TRBJ2-3, the CDR3 gives the full variable domain: EAGVTQSPTHLIKTRGQQATLRCSPISGHTSVYWYQQALGLGLQFLLWYDEGEERNRGNFPPRFSGRQFPNYSSELNVNALELEDSALYLCASSFLGTGKVDTQYFGPGTRLTVL.

In nucleotides, the CDR3 is TGTGCTAGTGGTTCCGGACAGCAAGAGACCCAGTACTTC. Translating it yields CASGSGQQETQYF. V is TRBV12-5 and J is TRBJ2-5, with D possibly being TRBD1 (6 bases). Trimming took 4 bases from V and 2 from J, leaving 8 bases between them. CDR3 length equals 13 residues. Looked up from germline, CDR1 is LGHNT and CDR2 is FRNRAP.